The 13 T cell receptor beta chains below come from one sample, sequenced in a study of blood T cell repertoires in COVID-19. Sequenced by immunoSEQ multiplex PCR; TCRdb stores in-frame clones only, minus some. The table lists 120,000 to 150,000 clones, under 85% of them singletons. Material for sequencing was peripheral blood. Every receptor here comes from a human donor in a cohort sampled during active COVID-19.

The genes are TRBV12-3 or TRBV12-4 and TRBJ2-7, with D tentatively TRBD2 (5 bases). The CDR3 spans 13 residues. Between the trimmed V and J ends, which lost 6 bases and 4 bases, there was a span of 13 bases. The CDR3 DNA reads as TGTGCCAGCAGGCGGACTCTTGGGTACGAGCAGTACTTC. It is translated as CASRRTLGYEQYF.

V usage is TRBV3-1 (or the pseudogene TRBV3-2) and J usage is TRBJ2-3; possible D gene TRBD2, 5 bases. Between the trimmed V and J ends, which lost 4 bases and 6 bases, there was a span of 11 bases. Per germline, CDR1 LGHDT and CDR2 YNNKEL (reference sequence). The CDR3 spans 13 residues. The CDR3 loop reads CASSRNEGDTQYF. The CDR3 DNA follows: TGTGCCAGCAGCCGTAACGAGGGTGATACGCAGTATTTT.

The chain combines TRBV18 with TRBJ1-4; unclear D gene. This CDR3 comprises 14 residues. Germline loops: CDR1 KGHSH, CDR2 LQKENI. Trimming removed 2 bases at V and 5 bases at J, with 9 bases between. This CDR3 is CASSPRQANEKLFF. In DNA form, the CDR3 reads TGTGCCAGCTCACCAAGGCAGGCGAATGAAAAACTGTTTTTT.

The genes are TRBV6-1 and TRBJ2-1, with TRBD1 matching 7 bases. Germline lookup yields CDR1 MNHNS and CDR2 SASEGT. This CDR3 has 15 residues. Trimming cost V 3 bases and J 4 bases; bases outside gene matches: 6. The CDR3 nucleotides are TGTGCCAGCAGTGAGATTGAGACAGGGTACAATGAGCAGTTCTTC. The encoded protein is CASSEIETGYNEQFF.

The gene calls are TRBV14 and TRBJ2-2, with TRBD1 as a possible D gene (5 bases). There are 16 residues in the CDR3. Between the trimmed V and J ends, which lost 0 bases and 7 bases, there was a span of 15 bases. CDR1 SGHDN and CDR2 FVKESK come from the germline V gene. The CDR3 region has the DNA TGTGCCAGCAGCCAAGATTTGCGGTCCCAGGGCGGGGAGCTGTTTTTT. It encodes CASSQDLRSQGGELFF.

The chain links TRBV5-4 to TRBJ2-3, with D possibly being TRBD2 (5 bases). The V and J ends lost 1 base and 2 bases respectively, with 8 bases between them. This CDR3 comprises 14 residues. CDR1 and CDR2 (germline): SGHNT, YYREEE (reference sequence). The CDR3, as DNA: TGTGCCAGCAGCTTGAGACTACTCACAGATACGCAGTATTTT. Translation: CASSLRLLTDTQYF.

This rearrangement joins TRBV9 to TRBJ1-6; tentative D call: TRBD1 (5 bases). The CDR3 length is 14 residues. Trimming cost V 1 base and J 7 bases, with 9 bases left between them. The germline V gene encodes CDR1 SGDLS and CDR2 YYNGEE. In DNA form, the CDR3 reads TGTGCCAGCAGCGTACAGGGCACAAATTCACCCCTCCACTTT. Its protein is CASSVQGTNSPLHF.

The chain links TRBV4-2 to TRBJ2-3, with TRBD2 identical over 13 bases. Trimming cost V 0 bases and J 3 bases; bases outside gene matches: 12. There are 20 residues in the CDR3. CDR1 LGHNA and CDR2 YNFKEQ come from the germline V gene. The CDR3 DNA sequence: TGTGCCAGCAGCCAAGAACTAGCGGGAGGGCCGAGTACACGAACAGATACGCAGTATTTT. Translation gives CASSQELAGGPSTRTDTQYF.

This chain joins TRBV5-1 and TRBJ1-1; the D gene is possibly TRBD1 (6 bases). V lost 4 bases, J lost 2 bases, and 12 bases lay in between. This CDR3 region has 14 residues. The V gene's germline CDR1 is SGHRS and CDR2 YFSETQ. The CDR3 sequence is CASSTQGGNTEAFF. CDR3 nucleotide sequence: TGCGCCAGCAGCACACAGGGCGGTAACACTGAAGCTTTCTTT.

As to this clone: In the same sample, other DNA sequences code for this CDR3. CDR3 region: CASSVTGGYTEAFF. Written as DNA, the CDR3 is TGTGCCAGTAGTGTCACAGGGGGATACACTGAAGCTTTCTTT. V usage is TRBV19 and J usage is TRBJ1-1, with 8 positions matching TRBD1. The V gene's germline CDR1 is LNHDA and CDR2 SQIVND (reference sequence). The J segment lost 3 bases and the V segment lost 5 bases, leaving 5 bases of the junction unmatched. This CDR3 spans 14 amino acids.

In the case of this clone: Within the sample, other DNA sequences also encode this same CDR3. This sequence joins TRBV5-1 and TRBJ2-1; 8 positions match TRBD2. CDR1 is SGHRS and CDR2 is YFSETQ in the germline V gene. Losses at the gene ends were 3 bases for V and 3 bases for J; bases not matched to a gene: 2. CDR3 length: 14 residues. The chain's CDR3 is CASSYSGIYNEQFF. The CDR3 region has the DNA TGCGCCAGCAGCTATAGCGGGATCTACAATGAGCAGTTCTTC.

The chain carries TRBV10-2 and TRBJ1-4; the match to TRBD1 covers 7 bases. Trimming took 8 bases from V and 5 from J; bases not matched to a gene: 5. CDR3 length: 13 amino acids. The germline V gene encodes CDR1 WSHSY and CDR2 SAAADI. CDR3 in amino acids: CASLGQTNEKLFF. CDR3 DNA sequence: TGCGCCAGCTTGGGACAGACAAATGAAAAACTGTTTTTT.

In its sample, this clone was seen a few times. The J gene is TRBJ1-3, the V gene TRBV19, with 9 bases that match TRBD1. This CDR3 comprises 16 residues. Germline V lookup: CDR1 LNHDA, CDR2 SQIVND (reference sequence). J was trimmed by 6 bases and V by 9 bases; bases with no gene match: 15. Here the CDR3 DNA reads TGTGCCAGAAAAAATTGCGGGACAGGGTCGCCAAACACCATATATTTT. Translated, it gives CARKNCGTGSPNTIYF.